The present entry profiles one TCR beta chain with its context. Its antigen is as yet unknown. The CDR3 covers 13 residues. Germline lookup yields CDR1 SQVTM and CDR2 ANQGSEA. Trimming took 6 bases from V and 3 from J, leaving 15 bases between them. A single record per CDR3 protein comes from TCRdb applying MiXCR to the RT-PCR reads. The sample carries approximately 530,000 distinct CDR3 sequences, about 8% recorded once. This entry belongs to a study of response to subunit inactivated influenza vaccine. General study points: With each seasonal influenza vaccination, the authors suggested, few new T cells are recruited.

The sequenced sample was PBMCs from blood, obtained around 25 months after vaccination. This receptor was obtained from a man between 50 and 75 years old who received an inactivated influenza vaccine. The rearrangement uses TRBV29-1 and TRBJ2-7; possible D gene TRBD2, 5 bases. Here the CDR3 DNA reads TGCAGCGTACGTTCGGGGAAAAACTACGAGCAGTACTTC. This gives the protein CSVRSGKNYEQYF.